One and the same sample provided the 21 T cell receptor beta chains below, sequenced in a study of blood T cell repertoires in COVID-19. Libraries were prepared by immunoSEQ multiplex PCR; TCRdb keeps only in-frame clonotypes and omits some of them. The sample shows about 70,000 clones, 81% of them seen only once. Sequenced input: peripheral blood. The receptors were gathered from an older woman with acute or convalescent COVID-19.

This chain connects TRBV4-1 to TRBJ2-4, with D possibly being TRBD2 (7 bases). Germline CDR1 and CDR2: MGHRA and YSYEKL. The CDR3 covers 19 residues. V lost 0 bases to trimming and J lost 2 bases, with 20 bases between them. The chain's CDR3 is CASSQDPGTTGGTKNIQYF. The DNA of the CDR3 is TGCGCCAGCAGCCAAGATCCTGGGACAACCGGGGGGACCAAAAACATTCAGTACTTC.

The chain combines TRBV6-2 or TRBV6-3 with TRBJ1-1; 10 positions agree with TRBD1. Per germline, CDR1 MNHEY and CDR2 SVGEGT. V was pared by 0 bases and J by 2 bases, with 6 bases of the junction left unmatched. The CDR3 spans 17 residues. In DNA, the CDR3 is TGTGCCAGCAGTTACTCTACCGGGACAGGGGCCAACACTGAAGCTTTCTTT. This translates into CASSYSTGTGANTEAFF.

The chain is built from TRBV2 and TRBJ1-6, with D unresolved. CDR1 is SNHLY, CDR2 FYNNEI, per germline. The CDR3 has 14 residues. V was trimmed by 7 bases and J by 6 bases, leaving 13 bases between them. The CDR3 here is CASMTQFGNSPLHF. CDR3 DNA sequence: TGTGCCAGCATGACTCAGTTTGGTAATTCACCCCTCCACTTT.

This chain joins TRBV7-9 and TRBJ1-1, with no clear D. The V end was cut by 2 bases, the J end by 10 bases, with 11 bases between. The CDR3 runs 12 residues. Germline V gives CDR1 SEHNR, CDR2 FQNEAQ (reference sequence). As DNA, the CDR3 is TGTGCCAGCAGCTTATGGCTCCTGCCAGCTTTCTTT. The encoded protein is CASSLWLLPAFF. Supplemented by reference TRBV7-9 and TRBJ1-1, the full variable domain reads DTGVSQNPRHKITKRGQNVTFRCDPISEHNRLYWYRQTLGQGPEFLTYFQNEAQLEKSRLLSDRFSAERPKGSFSTLEIQRTEQGDSAMYLCASSLWLLPAFFGQGTRLTVV.

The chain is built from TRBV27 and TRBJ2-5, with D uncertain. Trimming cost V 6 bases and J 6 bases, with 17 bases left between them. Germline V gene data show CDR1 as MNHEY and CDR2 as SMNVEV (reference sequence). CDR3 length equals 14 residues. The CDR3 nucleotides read TGTGCCAGCAGACCGCCCGGAACAGTTAAGACCCAGTACTTC. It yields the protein CASRPPGTVKTQYF.

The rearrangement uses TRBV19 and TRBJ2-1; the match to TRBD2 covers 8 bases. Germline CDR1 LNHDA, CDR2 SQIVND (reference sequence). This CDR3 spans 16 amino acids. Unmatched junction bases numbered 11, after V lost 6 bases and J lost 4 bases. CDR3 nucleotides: TGTGCCAGTAGCGGGGGGGAACTAGCGGCATACAATGAGCAGTTCTTC. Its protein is CASSGGELAAYNEQFF.

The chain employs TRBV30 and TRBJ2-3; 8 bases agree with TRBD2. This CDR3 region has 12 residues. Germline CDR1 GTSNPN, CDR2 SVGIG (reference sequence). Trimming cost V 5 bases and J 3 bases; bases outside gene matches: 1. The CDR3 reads CAWAGGTDTQYF. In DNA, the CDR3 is TGTGCCTGGGCGGGGGGAACAGATACGCAGTATTTT.

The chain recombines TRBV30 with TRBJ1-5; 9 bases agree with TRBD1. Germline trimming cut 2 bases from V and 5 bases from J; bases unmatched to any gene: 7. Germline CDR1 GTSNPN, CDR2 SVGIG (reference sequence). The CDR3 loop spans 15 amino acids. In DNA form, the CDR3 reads TGTGCCTGGAGTAGTGGACAGGGGTTTCATCAGCCCCAGCATTTT. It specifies CAWSSGQGFHQPQHF.

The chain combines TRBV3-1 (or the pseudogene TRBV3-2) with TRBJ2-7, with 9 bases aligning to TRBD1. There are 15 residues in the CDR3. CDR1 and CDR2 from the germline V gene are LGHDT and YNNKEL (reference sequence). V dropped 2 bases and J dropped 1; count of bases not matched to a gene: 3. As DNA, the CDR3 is TGTGCCAGCAGCCAACCGGGACAGGGATCCTACGAGCAGTACTTC. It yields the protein CASSQPGQGSYEQYF.

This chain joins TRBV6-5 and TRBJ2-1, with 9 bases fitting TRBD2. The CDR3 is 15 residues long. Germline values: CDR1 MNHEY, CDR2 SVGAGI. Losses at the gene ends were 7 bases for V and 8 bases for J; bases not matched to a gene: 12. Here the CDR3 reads CASKKYEREVDEQFF. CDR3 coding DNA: TGTGCCAGCAAAAAGTATGAGCGGGAGGTCGATGAGCAGTTCTTC.

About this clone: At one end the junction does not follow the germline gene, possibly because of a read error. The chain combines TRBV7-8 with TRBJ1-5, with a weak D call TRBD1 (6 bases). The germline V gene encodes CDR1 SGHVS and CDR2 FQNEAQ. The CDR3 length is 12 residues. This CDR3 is CASSPPLGGLAF. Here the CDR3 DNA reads TGTGCCAGCAGCCCACCTTTAGGGGGTTTGGCATTT.

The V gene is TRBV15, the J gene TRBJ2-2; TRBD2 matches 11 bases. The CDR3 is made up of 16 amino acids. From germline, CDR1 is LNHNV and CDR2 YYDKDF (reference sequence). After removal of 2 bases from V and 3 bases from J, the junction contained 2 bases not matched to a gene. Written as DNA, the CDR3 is TGTGCCACCAGCAGAAAGACTAGCGGGGACACCGGGGAGCTGTTTTTT. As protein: CATSRKTSGDTGELFF.

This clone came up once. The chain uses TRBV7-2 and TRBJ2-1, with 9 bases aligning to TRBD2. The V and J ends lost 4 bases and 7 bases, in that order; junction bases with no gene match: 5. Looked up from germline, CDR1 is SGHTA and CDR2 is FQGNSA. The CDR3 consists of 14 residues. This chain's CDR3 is CASSSGTSRNEQFF. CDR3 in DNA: TGTGCCAGCAGCTCCGGGACTAGCCGGAATGAGCAGTTCTTC.

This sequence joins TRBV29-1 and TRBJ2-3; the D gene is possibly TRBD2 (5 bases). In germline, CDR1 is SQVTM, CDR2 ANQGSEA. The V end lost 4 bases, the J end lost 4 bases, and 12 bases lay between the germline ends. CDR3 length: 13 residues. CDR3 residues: CSVAQAVADTQYF. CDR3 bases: TGCAGCGTTGCACAAGCGGTAGCAGATACGCAGTATTTT.

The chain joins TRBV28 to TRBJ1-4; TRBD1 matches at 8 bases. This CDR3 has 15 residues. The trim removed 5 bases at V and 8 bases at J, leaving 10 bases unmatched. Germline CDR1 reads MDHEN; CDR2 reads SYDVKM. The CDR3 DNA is TGTGCCAGCAGTCCGTGGACAGGGTCGAAAGAAAAACTGTTTTTT. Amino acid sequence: CASSPWTGSKEKLFF.

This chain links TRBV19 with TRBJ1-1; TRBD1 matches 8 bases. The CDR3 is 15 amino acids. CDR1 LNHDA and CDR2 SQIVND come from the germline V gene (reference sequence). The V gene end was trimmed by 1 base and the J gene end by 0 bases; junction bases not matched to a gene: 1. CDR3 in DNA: TGTGCCAGTAGTATAGGGACAGGGCTGAACACTGAAGCTTTCTTT. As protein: CASSIGTGLNTEAFF.

The CDR3 sequence is CASSLDPGESYEQYF. The CDR3 bases are TGTGCCAGCAGCTTGGATCCAGGGGAGTCCTACGAGCAGTACTTC. The V and J genes are TRBV5-4 and TRBJ2-7; TRBD1 is a possible D gene (6 bases). V dropped 0 bases and J dropped 1 base, with 11 bases sitting between them. This CDR3 is built from 15 residues. CDR1 SGHNT and CDR2 YYREEE come from the germline V gene (reference sequence).

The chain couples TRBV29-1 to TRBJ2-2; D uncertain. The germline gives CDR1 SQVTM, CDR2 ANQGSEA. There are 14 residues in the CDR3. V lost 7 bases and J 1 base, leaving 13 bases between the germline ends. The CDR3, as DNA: TGCAGCGGAGGAGTCCGTGGGAACACCGGGGAGCTGTTTTTT. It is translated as CSGGVRGNTGELFF.

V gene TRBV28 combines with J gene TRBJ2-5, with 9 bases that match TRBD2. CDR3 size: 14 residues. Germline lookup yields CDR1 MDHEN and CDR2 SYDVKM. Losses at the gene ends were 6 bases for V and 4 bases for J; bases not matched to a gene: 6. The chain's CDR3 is CASRAGGDPETQYF. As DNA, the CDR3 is TGTGCCAGCAGGGCGGGAGGGGATCCAGAGACCCAGTACTTC.

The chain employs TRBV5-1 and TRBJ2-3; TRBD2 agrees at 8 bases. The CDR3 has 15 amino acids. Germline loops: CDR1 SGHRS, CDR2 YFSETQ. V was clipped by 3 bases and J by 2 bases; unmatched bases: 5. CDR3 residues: CASSSDGGATDTQYF. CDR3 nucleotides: TGCGCCAGCAGCTCAGACGGGGGGGCCACAGATACGCAGTATTTT.

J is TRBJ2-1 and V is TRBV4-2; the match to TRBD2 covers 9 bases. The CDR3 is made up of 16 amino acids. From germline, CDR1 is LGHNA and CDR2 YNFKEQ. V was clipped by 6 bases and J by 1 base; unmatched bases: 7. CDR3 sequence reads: CASRPLGLASYNEQFF. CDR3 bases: TGTGCCAGCAGACCCCTGGGACTAGCATCCTACAATGAGCAGTTCTTC.